These 24 T cell receptor beta chains came from one sample sequenced in a study of circulating and synovial CD4+ cells in juvenile arthritis. Here immunoSEQ multiplex PCR was the method, and the copy in TCRdb shows in-frame clones only, minus some. In the table there are 30,000 to 40,000 clones, nearly 97% of which are singletons. The sample comprised CD4+ T cells from blood. Every receptor here comes from a human donor with juvenile idiopathic arthritis.

This clone was observed once. The chain carries TRBV19 and TRBJ2-7; D unclear. The CDR3 runs 11 residues. CDR1 LNHDA and CDR2 SQIVND come from the germline V gene (reference sequence). Trimming took 6 bases from V and 4 from J, leaving 7 bases between them. The CDR3 region has the DNA TGTGCCAGTAGCCGTAGTTACGAGCAGTACTTC. It specifies CASSRSYEQYF.

The chain links TRBV5-4 to TRBJ1-2; no definite D call. CDR1 is SGHNT and CDR2 is YYREEE in the germline V gene (reference sequence). V lost 1 base, J lost 7 bases, and 8 bases lay in between. The CDR3 contains 12 residues. CDR3 sequence (DNA): TGTGCCAGCAGCTTGTTGAGGGCTGGCTACACCTTC. Amino acid sequence: CASSLLRAGYTF. The full variable domain, its missing parts supplied by reference TRBV5-4 and TRBJ1-2, is ETGVTQSPTHLIKTRGQQVTLRCSSQSGHNTVSWYQQALGQGPQFIFQYYREEENGRGNFPPRFSGLQFPNYSSELNVNALELDDSALYLCASSLLRAGYTFGSGTRLTVV.

Points on this clone: The sample carries other DNA sequences with the same CDR3. The chain is built from TRBV5-1 and TRBJ1-6, with D possibly matching TRBD1 (6 bases). Germline lookup yields CDR1 SGHRS and CDR2 YFSETQ. The CDR3 runs to 14 residues. The V and J ends lost 5 bases and 9 bases respectively, with 15 bases between them. The CDR3 sequence is CASREGERSSPLHF. As DNA, the CDR3 is TGCGCCAGCAGAGAGGGGGAGAGGAGTTCACCCCTCCACTTT.

The genes are TRBV28 and TRBJ1-2, with D maybe TRBD1 (6 bases). The V end was cut by 5 bases, the J end by 7 bases, with 14 bases between. The germline V gene encodes CDR1 MDHEN and CDR2 SYDVKM. The CDR3 spans 13 residues. DNA for the CDR3: TGTGCCAGCAGTACCAACAGGGCGGCTGGCTACACCTTC. This encodes CASSTNRAAGYTF.

J is TRBJ2-6 and V is TRBV5-1; TRBD1 might be the D (5 bases). The CDR3 has 16 residues. Trimming took 4 bases from V and 0 from J, leaving 11 bases between them. The germline CDR1 and CDR2 sequences are SGHRS and YFSETQ. The CDR3 sequence: CASSPRQNSGANVLTF. CDR3 nucleotide sequence: TGCGCCAGCAGCCCGAGACAGAACTCTGGGGCCAACGTCCTGACTTTC.

V and J are TRBV21-1 and TRBJ1-5; the DNA was not used to check the table's D call, TRBD1. TRBV21-1 is an annotated pseudogene. This CDR3 region has 16 residues. The CDR3 coding sequence is TGTGCCAGCAGCACCCCACGGACACCAAGCAATCAGCCCCAGCATTTT. Protein sequence: CASSTPRTPSNQPQHF.

The J gene is TRBJ2-2, the V gene TRBV28; maybe TRBD1 (5 bases). Germline lookup yields CDR1 MDHEN and CDR2 SYDVKM. The CDR3 runs 15 residues. The V end was cut by 3 bases, the J end by 0 bases, with 8 bases between. The CDR3 DNA reads TGTGCCAGCAGTTTGGACACGCCGAACACCGGGGAGCTGTTTTTT. It specifies CASSLDTPNTGELFF.

The chain recombines TRBV11-2 with TRBJ1-6, with D possibly being TRBD1 (5 bases). Trimming left V 0 bases short and J 6 bases short, with 9 bases between. CDR1 and CDR2 from the germline V gene are SGHAT and FQNNGV. The CDR3 has 15 amino acids. The CDR3 here is CASSLEGEGNSPLHF. In DNA, the CDR3 is TGTGCCAGCAGCTTAGAAGGGGAGGGTAATTCACCCCTCCACTTT.

The rearrangement uses TRBV5-4 and TRBJ1-2; 7 bases map to TRBD1. The ends lost 4 bases at V and 5 bases at J; junction bases unmatched: 8. Germline values: CDR1 SGHNT, CDR2 YYREEE (reference sequence). The CDR3 contains 14 residues. CDR3 residues: CASSPPGQIYGYTF. CDR3 sequence (DNA): TGTGCCAGCAGCCCTCCGGGACAGATATATGGCTACACCTTC.

The chain recombines TRBV5-1 with TRBJ1-2, with TRBD1 matching over 7 bases. CDR1 is SGHRS and CDR2 is YFSETQ in the germline V gene. Losses at the gene ends were 0 bases for V and 5 bases for J; bases not matched to a gene: 10. There are 16 residues in the CDR3. CDR3: CASSLAAGDSGYGYTF. For the CDR3, the DNA is TGCGCCAGCAGCTTGGCCGCAGGGGACAGTGGGTATGGCTACACCTTC. The full variable domain, with the rest looked up from reference TRBV5-1 and TRBJ1-2, is KAGVTQTPRYLIKTRGQQVTLSCSPISGHRSVSWYQQTPGQGLQFLFEYFSETQRNKGNFPGRFSGRQFSNSRSEMNVSTLELGDSALYLCASSLAAGDSGYGYTFGSGTRLTVV.

V gene TRBV9 combines with J gene TRBJ1-3; a weak D match, TRBD1 (6 bases). V shed 0 bases and J shed 4 bases, with 14 bases lying between them. Germline V gene lookup returns CDR1 SGDLS and CDR2 YYNGEE. CDR3 length: 16 amino acids. In DNA, the CDR3 is TGTGCCAGCAGCGTAGACAGGGCTTCCGTCGGAAACACCATATATTTT. It encodes CASSVDRASVGNTIYF.

This clone was observed once. The rearrangement links TRBV23-1 to TRBJ2-5; D perhaps matches TRBD2 (5 bases). TRBV23-1 is recorded as an ORF, its role being uncertain. The CDR3 contains 17 residues. V was clipped by 0 bases and J by 0 bases, with 14 bases between them. CDR3 in amino acids: CASSQSWPAEYQETQYF. The CDR3 DNA sequence: TGCGCCAGCAGTCAATCGTGGCCAGCGGAGTACCAAGAGACCCAGTACTTC.

A word on this clone: The junction departs from the called germline gene at one end, perhaps through a read error. The same CDR3 also results from other DNA sequences found in this sample. The chain joins TRBV5-8 to TRBJ1-6, with D hard to call. CDR1 SGHTS and CDR2 YDEGEE come from the germline V gene. This CDR3 has 14 residues. CDR3 nucleotide sequence: TGTGCCAGCAGCTTCGGTTGGAGCCATTCCCCCCTCCACTTT. Translated: CASSFGWSHSPLHF.

V is TRBV4-2 and J is TRBJ1-2, with TRBD1 matching over 9 bases. CDR3 length equals 18 residues. The V gene's germline CDR1 is LGHNA and CDR2 YNFKEQ. J gave up 0 bases and V 3 bases, and 11 bases lay outside the gene matches. The chain's CDR3 is CASSQRDRVKRTNYGYTF. The CDR3 DNA reads TGTGCCAGCAGCCAGCGGGACAGGGTAAAGAGAACTAACTATGGCTACACCTTC.

The rearrangement joins TRBV7-9 to TRBJ2-7, with D perhaps TRBD2 (6 bases). The CDR3 consists of 13 residues. Germline-derived CDR1 and CDR2 are SEHNR and FQNEAQ (reference sequence). V dropped 1 base and J dropped 8 bases, with 12 bases sitting between them. In DNA, the CDR3 is TGTGCCAGCAGCTTAGGCGGGACGGGAAAGCAGTACTTC. It specifies CASSLGGTGKQYF.

Written as DNA, the CDR3 is TGTGCCAGTAGTATCCTGGGGGACAGGGGTAACACTGAAGCTTTCTTT. Amino acids: CASSILGDRGNTEAFF. The chain joins TRBV19 to TRBJ1-1; TRBD1 agrees at 10 bases. CDR1 LNHDA and CDR2 SQIVND come from the germline V gene (reference sequence). The CDR3 extends over 16 amino acids. Unmatched junction bases numbered 6, after V lost 3 bases and J lost 2 bases.

The chain links TRBV15 to TRBJ1-5, with TRBD1 matching 11 bases. Trimming took 0 bases from V and 6 from J; bases not matched to a gene: 7. From germline, CDR1 is LNHNV and CDR2 YYDKDF (reference sequence). The CDR3 loop spans 17 amino acids. In nucleotides, the CDR3 is TGTGCCACCAGCAGAGATGGACAGGGGGCACGCGGTCAGCCCCAGCATTTT. As protein: CATSRDGQGARGQPQHF.

The chain has TRBV28 and TRBJ1-2, with D tentatively TRBD1 (6 bases). The germline V gene encodes CDR1 MDHEN and CDR2 SYDVKM. This CDR3 comprises 12 residues. The V end lost 7 bases, the J end lost 4 bases, and 10 bases lay between the germline ends. The CDR3 sequence is CASTTQGYGYTF. CDR3 bases: TGTGCCAGCACCACACAGGGCTATGGCTACACCTTC.

The chain joins TRBV5-4 to TRBJ2-1; a possible D gene is TRBD1 (6 bases). Trimming pared 0 bases from V and 8 bases from J, leaving 18 bases between. The CDR3 sequence is 16 residues long. Germline lookup yields CDR1 SGHNT and CDR2 YYREEE (reference sequence). CDR3 region: CASSLGSGTRLHEQFF. In DNA, the CDR3 is TGTGCCAGCAGCTTGGGCTCCGGGACACGGCTTCATGAGCAGTTCTTC.

V and J are TRBV7-8 and TRBJ1-1; TRBD1 might be the D (6 bases). Germline CDR1 reads SGHVS; CDR2 reads FQNEAQ. CDR3 length: 12 residues. Trimming pared 5 bases from V and 5 bases from J, leaving 9 bases between. The CDR3 loop reads CASSPTGTEAFF. The CDR3 region has the DNA TGTGCCAGCAGCCCCACAGGGACTGAAGCTTTCTTT.

This chain uses TRBV13 with TRBJ1-1; D uncertain. With 2 bases removed from V and 7 bases from J, the gap between germline ends came to 11 bases. This CDR3 has 13 residues. CDR1 is PRHDT, CDR2 FYEKMQ, per germline (reference sequence). The CDR3 DNA is TGTGCCAGCAGCTTACCCGGACTCATTGAAGCTTTCTTT. Protein: CASSLPGLIEAFF. Variable domain in full (rest from reference TRBV13 and TRBJ1-1): AAGVIQSPRHLIKEKRETATLKCYPIPRHDTVYWYQQGPGQDPQFLISFYEKMQSDKGSIPDRFSAQQFSDYHSELNMSSLELGDSALYFCASSLPGLIEAFFGQGTRLTVV.

The V call is TRBV4-2, the J call TRBJ2-7; 8 positions match TRBD1. Per germline, CDR1 LGHNA and CDR2 YNFKEQ. V dropped 4 bases and J dropped 6; count of bases not matched to a gene: 8. The CDR3 loop spans 14 amino acids. CDR3 sequence (DNA): TGTGCCAGCAGCCTCGGACAGGGTATAAGCGAGCAGTACTTC. This translates into CASSLGQGISEQYF.

J is TRBJ1-4 and V is TRBV7-2; 7 bases are a match to TRBD1. The CDR3 spans 15 residues. Germline CDR1 is SGHTA and CDR2 is FQGNSA. Germline trimming cut 4 bases from V and 3 bases from J; bases unmatched to any gene: 5. Here the CDR3 reads CASSSAGTANEKLFF. The CDR3 DNA reads as TGTGCCAGCAGCTCAGCGGGGACAGCTAATGAAAAACTGTTTTTT.

The chain joins TRBV27 to TRBJ1-1; a possible D gene is TRBD1 (5 bases). V lost 4 bases and J lost 6, with 9 bases in between. This CDR3 region has 12 residues. The germline V gene encodes CDR1 MNHEY and CDR2 SMNVEV (reference sequence). The CDR3 region is CASSSGGAEAFF. The DNA for the CDR3 is TGTGCCAGCAGTTCGGGGGGGGCTGAAGCTTTCTTT.